This T cell receptor (beta chain) was recovered during a study of cytomegalovirus exposure and HLA in healthy donors. PCR used 60 Vbeta primers and 13 Jbeta primers. The data were produced by immunoSEQ multiplex PCR, yet TCRdb's version contains in-frame clones alone and is incomplete. The sample lists fewer than 120,000 clones, over 65% occurring once. Germline-derived CDR1 and CDR2 are SEHNR and FQNEAQ (reference sequence). Trimming removed 6 bases from V and 5 bases from J; junction bases left unmatched: 17. This CDR3 comprises 17 residues. Study-level points and caveats: TCR association rates varied by HLA locus in a later analysis, with DRB1 highest and HLA-C lowest.

About this clone itself: The antigen is unknown.

The sample comprised PBMCs. The clonotype was recovered from a woman aged 25 to 39 in good health and CMV-seronegative. V and J are TRBV7-9 and TRBJ2-7; 9 bases map to TRBD2. CDR3 nucleotides: TGTGCCAGCAGACCCCATAGAGGGGTAGCGGGAGACGACGAGCAGTACTTC. Translation gives CASRPHRGVAGDDEQYF. The whole variable domain, filled in from reference TRBV7-9 and TRBJ2-7, reads DTGVSQNPRHKITKRGQNVTFRCDPISEHNRLYWYRQTLGQGPEFLTYFQNEAQLEKSRLLSDRFSAERPKGSFSTLEIQRTEQGDSAMYLCASRPHRGVAGDDEQYFGPGTRLTVT.